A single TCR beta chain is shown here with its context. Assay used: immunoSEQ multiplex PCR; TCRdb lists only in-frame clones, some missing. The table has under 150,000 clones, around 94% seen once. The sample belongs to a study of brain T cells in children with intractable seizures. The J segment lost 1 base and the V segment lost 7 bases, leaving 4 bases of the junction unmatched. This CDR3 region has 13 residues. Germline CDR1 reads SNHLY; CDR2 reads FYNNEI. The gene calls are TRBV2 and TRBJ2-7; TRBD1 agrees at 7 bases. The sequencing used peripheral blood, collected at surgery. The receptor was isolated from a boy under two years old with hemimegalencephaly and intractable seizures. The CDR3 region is CASNRGPSYEQYF. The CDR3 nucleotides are TGTGCCAGCAACAGGGGACCTTCCTACGAGCAGTACTTC. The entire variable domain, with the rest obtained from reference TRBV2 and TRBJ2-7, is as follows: EPEVTQTPSHQVTQMGQEVILRCVPISNHLYFYWYRQILGQKVEFLVSFYNNEISEKSEIFDDQFSVERPDGSNFTLKIRSTKLEDSAMYFCASNRGPSYEQYFGPGTRLTVT.